The 5 T cell receptor beta chains given below trace back to one sample, sequenced in a study of blood T cell repertoires in COVID-19. TCRdb's table, derived via immunoSEQ multiplex PCR, lists solely in-frame clones and lacks some. The sample yields 200,000 to 300,000 clones, around nine tenths seen once. Sequenced input: peripheral blood. Receptor source: a man between 40 and 49 years old who had recovered from COVID-19.

This clone came up once. V gene TRBV2 combines with J gene TRBJ1-2; 9 bases fit TRBD1. The CDR3 spans 16 residues. The junction had 10 bases not matched to a gene; V was cut back by 6 bases and J by 2 bases. The germline V gene encodes CDR1 SNHLY and CDR2 FYNNEI. The CDR3 DNA reads TGTGCCAGCAGGGGGGGACAGGGCTGGCCCAACTATGGCTACACCTTC. Protein sequence: CASRGGQGWPNYGYTF. The whole variable domain, filled in from reference TRBV2 and TRBJ1-2, reads EPEVTQTPSHQVTQMGQEVILRCVPISNHLYFYWYRQILGQKVEFLVSFYNNEISEKSEIFDDQFSVERPDGSNFTLKIRSTKLEDSAMYFCASRGGQGWPNYGYTFGSGTRLTVV.

The count of this clone is one. The chain has TRBV6-6 and TRBJ1-2; 7 bases align to TRBD1. Germline trimming cut 0 bases from V and 1 base from J; bases unmatched to any gene: 2. In germline, CDR1 is MNHNY, CDR2 SVGAGI (reference sequence). This CDR3 contains 15 residues. The CDR3 loop is CASSYSDRVNYGYTF. The DNA for the CDR3 is TGTGCCAGCAGTTACTCCGACAGGGTTAACTATGGCTACACCTTC.

The rearrangement links TRBV4-3 to TRBJ2-1; 8 bases fit TRBD2. J gave up 0 bases and V 0 bases, and 7 bases lay outside the gene matches. CDR1 is LGHNA and CDR2 is YSLEER in the germline V gene. The CDR3 runs to 18 residues. DNA for the CDR3: TGCGCCAGCAGCCAAGATAGGGGCAGCGGGAGCTCCTACAATGAGCAGTTCTTC. It specifies CASSQDRGSGSSYNEQFF.

The chain recombines TRBV14 with TRBJ2-7, with TRBD1 matching 7 bases. Germline CDR1 is SGHDN and CDR2 is FVKESK. The ends lost 4 bases at V and 4 bases at J; junction bases unmatched: 10. This CDR3 is 15 amino acids long. This CDR3 reads CASSLNRQGLYEQYF. CDR3 DNA sequence: TGTGCCAGCAGCCTTAACCGACAGGGCCTTTACGAGCAGTACTTC.

This CDR3 is CSVYSGVSYNEQFF. As DNA, the CDR3 is TGCAGCGTATACAGCGGTGTCTCCTACAATGAGCAGTTCTTC. This sequence joins TRBV29-1 and TRBJ2-1; TRBD2 is a possible D gene (5 bases). Germline V gene data show CDR1 as SQVTM and CDR2 as ANQGSEA. The CDR3 covers 14 residues. V was cut by 6 bases and J by 0 bases, with 12 bases left in between.